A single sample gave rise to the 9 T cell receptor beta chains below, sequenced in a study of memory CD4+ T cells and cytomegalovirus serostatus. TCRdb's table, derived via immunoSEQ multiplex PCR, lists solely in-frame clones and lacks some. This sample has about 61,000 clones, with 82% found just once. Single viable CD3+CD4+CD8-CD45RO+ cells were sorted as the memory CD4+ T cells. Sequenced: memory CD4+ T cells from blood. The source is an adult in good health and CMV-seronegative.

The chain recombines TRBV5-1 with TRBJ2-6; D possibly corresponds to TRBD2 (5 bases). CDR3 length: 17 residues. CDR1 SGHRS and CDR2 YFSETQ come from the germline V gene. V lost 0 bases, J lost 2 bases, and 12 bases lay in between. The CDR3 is CASSLVPGLAGANVLTF. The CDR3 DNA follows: TGCGCCAGCAGCTTGGTTCCGGGGTTGGCTGGGGCCAACGTCCTGACTTTC. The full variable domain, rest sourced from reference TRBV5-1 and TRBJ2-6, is KAGVTQTPRYLIKTRGQQVTLSCSPISGHRSVSWYQQTPGQGLQFLFEYFSETQRNKGNFPGRFSGRQFSNSRSEMNVSTLELGDSALYLCASSLVPGLAGANVLTFGAGSRLTVL.

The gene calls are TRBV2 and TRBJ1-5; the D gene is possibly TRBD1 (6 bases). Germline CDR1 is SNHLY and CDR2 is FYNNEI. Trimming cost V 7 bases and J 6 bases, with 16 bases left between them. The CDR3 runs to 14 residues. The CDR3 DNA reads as TGTGCCAGCACGCAGGGGAATAGAGGTCAGCCCCAGCATTTT. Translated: CASTQGNRGQPQHF.

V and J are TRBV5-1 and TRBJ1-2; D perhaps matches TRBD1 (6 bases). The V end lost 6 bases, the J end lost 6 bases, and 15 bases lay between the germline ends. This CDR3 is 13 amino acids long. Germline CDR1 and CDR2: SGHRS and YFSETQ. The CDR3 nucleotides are TGCGCCAGCACCCAGAGCCAGGGGAATGGCTACACCTTC. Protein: CASTQSQGNGYTF.

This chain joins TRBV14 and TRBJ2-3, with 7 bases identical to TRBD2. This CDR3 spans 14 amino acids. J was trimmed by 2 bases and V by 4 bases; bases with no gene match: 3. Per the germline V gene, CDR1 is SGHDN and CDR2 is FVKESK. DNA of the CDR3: TGTGCCAGCAGCCTCCGGGACTACACAGATACGCAGTATTTT. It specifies CASSLRDYTDTQYF. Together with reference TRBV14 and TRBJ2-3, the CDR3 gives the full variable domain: EAGVTQFPSHSVIEKGQTVTLRCDPISGHDNLYWYRRVMGKEIKFLLHFVKESKQDESGMPNNRFLAERTGGTYSTLKVQPAELEDSGVYFCASSLRDYTDTQYFGPGTRLTVL.

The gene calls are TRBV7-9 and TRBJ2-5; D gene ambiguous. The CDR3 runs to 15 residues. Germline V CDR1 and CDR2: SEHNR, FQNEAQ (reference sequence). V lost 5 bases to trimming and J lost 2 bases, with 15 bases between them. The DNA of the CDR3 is TGTGCCAGCAGCCCCCTCAGCTGGGGTCAAGAGACCCAGTACTTC. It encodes CASSPLSWGQETQYF. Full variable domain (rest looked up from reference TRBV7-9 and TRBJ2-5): DTGVSQNPRHKITKRGQNVTFRCDPISEHNRLYWYRQTLGQGPEFLTYFQNEAQLEKSRLLSDRFSAERPKGSFSTLEIQRTEQGDSAMYLCASSPLSWGQETQYFGPGTRLLVL.

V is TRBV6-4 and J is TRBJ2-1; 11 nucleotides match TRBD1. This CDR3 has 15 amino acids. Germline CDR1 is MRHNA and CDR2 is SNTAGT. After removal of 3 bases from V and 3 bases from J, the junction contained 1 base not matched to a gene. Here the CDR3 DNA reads TGTGCCAGCAGTGAAGGGACAGGGGGCTACAATGAGCAGTTCTTC. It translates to CASSEGTGGYNEQFF.

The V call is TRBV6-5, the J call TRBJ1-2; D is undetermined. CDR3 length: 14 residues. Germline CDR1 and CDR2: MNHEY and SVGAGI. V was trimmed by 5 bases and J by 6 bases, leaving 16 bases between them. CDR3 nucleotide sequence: TGTGCCAGCAGTCACCCCACGGGAGTTGATGGCTACACCTTC. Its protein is CASSHPTGVDGYTF.

Here the CDR3 reads CATRDVNTEAFF. CDR3 DNA sequence: TGTGCCACCAGGGATGTGAACACTGAAGCTTTCTTT. This rearrangement joins TRBV6-1 to TRBJ1-1, with TRBD1 as a possible D gene (5 bases). CDR3 length equals 12 residues. CDR1 and CDR2 from the germline V gene are MNHNS and SASEGT. The germline V and J ends were trimmed by 10 bases and 0 bases, with 9 bases remaining between them.

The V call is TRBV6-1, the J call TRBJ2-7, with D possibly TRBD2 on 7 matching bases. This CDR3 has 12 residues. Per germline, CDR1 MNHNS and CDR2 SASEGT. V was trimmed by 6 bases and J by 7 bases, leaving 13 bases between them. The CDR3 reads CASRGGAREQYF. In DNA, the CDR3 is TGTGCCAGCAGGGGGGGGGCGCGGGAGCAGTACTTC.